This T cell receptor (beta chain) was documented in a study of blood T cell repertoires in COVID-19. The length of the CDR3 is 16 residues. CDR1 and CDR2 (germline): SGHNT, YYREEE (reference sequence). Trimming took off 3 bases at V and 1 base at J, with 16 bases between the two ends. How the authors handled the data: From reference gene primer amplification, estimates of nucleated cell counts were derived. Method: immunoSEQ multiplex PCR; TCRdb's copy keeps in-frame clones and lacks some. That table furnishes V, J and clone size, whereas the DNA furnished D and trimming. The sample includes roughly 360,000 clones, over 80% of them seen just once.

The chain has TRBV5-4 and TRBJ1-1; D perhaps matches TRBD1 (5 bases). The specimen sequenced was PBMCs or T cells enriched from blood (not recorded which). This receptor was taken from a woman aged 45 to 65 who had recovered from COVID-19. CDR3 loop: CASSYKPGLGNTEAFF. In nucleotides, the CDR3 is TGTGCCAGCAGCTATAAACCGGGACTGGGGAACACTGAAGCTTTCTTT.